What follows describes a single TCR beta chain. From germline, CDR1 is SGHAT and CDR2 FQNNGV. V was clipped by 1 base and J by 6 bases, with 4 bases between them. The CDR3 totals 12 residues. Assay used: immunoSEQ multiplex PCR; TCRdb lists only in-frame clones, some missing. The data contain roughly 320,000 clones, over 75% of them singletons. The data were obtained in a study of blood T cell repertoires in COVID-19. Looking at the study overall: The analysed material was cDNA or gDNA that came from T cells, B-cell-depleted T cells, or PBMCs.

The sequencing input was peripheral blood. The chain recombines TRBV11-2 with TRBJ2-1, with no clear D. The clonotype was recovered from a human donor in a cohort sampled during active COVID-19. The CDR3 loop is CASSLAFNEQFF. In nucleotides, the CDR3 is TGTGCCAGCAGCTTAGCCTTCAATGAGCAGTTCTTC.